This entry lists 17 T cell receptor beta chains sequenced from one sample in a study of T cell changes during pregnancy in multiple sclerosis (dated by TCRdb to about 2019). Library method: the immunoSEQ multiplex PCR assay. Entries here come from immuneACCESS through TCRdb and include only in-frame sequences with V and J called. Some clones fail to appear in such tables; in the studies checked, an unresolved V gene covers under half of the shortfall, and the cause of the remainder is unknown. In all, the sample holds some 19,000 clones, and about 87% of those were seen once. The ten largest clones take up roughly 5.1% of the sample. The sequencing here drew on CD8+ T cells from peripheral blood mononuclear cells, taken after pregnancy. All receptors derive from a female donor in good health, enrolled as a control in a pregnancy study.

This clone came up a few times. The chain employs TRBV4-3 and TRBJ1-2; 7 bases fit TRBD1. V gave up 0 bases and J gave up 4 bases; unmatched junction bases: 11. The CDR3 length is 17 residues. Germline V lookup: CDR1 LGHNA, CDR2 YSLEER. The CDR3, as DNA: TGCGCCAGCAGCCAAGATGTCGCCGACAGGGTGAGCTATGGCTACACCTTC. As protein: CASSQDVADRVSYGYTF.

V and J are TRBV30 and TRBJ2-7; D unresolved. Trimming stripped 3 bases from V and 0 bases from J, with 6 bases between. The CDR3 is made up of 12 amino acids. The germline gives CDR1 GTSNPN, CDR2 SVGIG (reference sequence). The CDR3 loop reads CAWRAVSYEQYF. The CDR3 DNA is TGTGCCTGGAGGGCCGTCTCCTACGAGCAGTACTTC.

The V gene is TRBV7-8, the J gene TRBJ2-7, with 9 bases identical to TRBD1. Germline CDR1 and CDR2: SGHVS and FQNEAQ. This CDR3 is built from 14 residues. The trim removed 2 bases at V and 5 bases at J, leaving 4 bases unmatched. The CDR3: CASSLTQGANEQYF. The DNA of the CDR3 is TGTGCCAGCAGCTTAACACAGGGGGCGAACGAGCAGTACTTC.

The rearrangement links TRBV25-1 to TRBJ1-2, with unresolved D. The germline V and J ends were trimmed by 3 bases and 8 bases, with 22 bases remaining between them. CDR3 size: 16 residues. From germline, CDR1 is MGHDK and CDR2 SYGVNS. Here the CDR3 DNA reads TGTGCCAGCAGTGATCGAATGACGGACTACCGTATAGGCTACACCTTC. Protein: CASSDRMTDYRIGYTF.

This chain joins TRBV4-2 and TRBJ1-1; D is perhaps TRBD1 (6 bases). CDR1 and CDR2 (germline): LGHNA, YNFKEQ. This CDR3 comprises 13 residues. V lost 4 bases to trimming and J lost 8 bases, with 14 bases between them. CDR3 protein: CASSPLTGQEAFF. The CDR3 DNA is TGTGCCAGCAGCCCCCTTACCGGACAGGAAGCTTTCTTT.

The chain employs TRBV30 and TRBJ2-1; 14 positions match TRBD2. This CDR3 contains 15 residues. CDR1 and CDR2 (germline): GTSNPN, SVGIG (reference sequence). V lost 4 bases, J lost 8 bases, and 7 bases stayed unmatched. CDR3: CAWKKTSGGAYEQFF. In DNA form, the CDR3 reads TGTGCCTGGAAGAAGACTAGCGGGGGGGCCTATGAGCAGTTCTTC. Full variable domain (outside the CDR3, taken from reference TRBV30 and TRBJ2-1): SQTIHQWPATLVQPVGSPLSLECTVEGTSNPNLYWYRQAAGRGLQLLFYSVGIGQISSEVPQNLSASRPQDRQFILSSKKLLLSDSGFYLCAWKKTSGGAYEQFFGPGTRLTVL.

The chain recombines TRBV5-1 with TRBJ1-1; 7 positions agree with TRBD1. V shed 4 bases and J 6 bases; nucleotides not matched to a gene: 3. CDR1 and CDR2 (germline): SGHRS, YFSETQ. CDR3 length: 12 amino acids. This CDR3 is CASSRQGPEAFF. In DNA form, the CDR3 reads TGCGCCAGCAGCCGACAGGGCCCTGAAGCTTTCTTT.

J is TRBJ2-7 and V is TRBV2, with 10 bases identical to TRBD1. In germline, CDR1 is SNHLY, CDR2 FYNNEI. CDR3 length equals 17 residues. J lost 5 bases, V lost 0 bases, and 10 bases had no gene match. The CDR3 DNA is TGTGCCAGCAGTGAAGCGCCCAGGACAGGGGGTTTTGACGAGCAGTACTTC. Amino acids: CASSEAPRTGGFDEQYF. Variable domain in full (rest from reference TRBV2 and TRBJ2-7): EPEVTQTPSHQVTQMGQEVILRCVPISNHLYFYWYRQILGQKVEFLVSFYNNEISEKSEIFDDQFSVERPDGSNFTLKIRSTKLEDSAMYFCASSEAPRTGGFDEQYFGPGTRLTVT.

The chain has TRBV7-9 and TRBJ1-1; no definite D call. Germline loops: CDR1 SEHNR, CDR2 FQNEAQ (reference sequence). V was shortened by 3 bases and J by 6 bases, with 8 bases between the two germline ends. There are 12 residues in the CDR3. CDR3: CASSLRAAEAFF. The CDR3 DNA follows: TGTGCCAGCAGCTTGCGGGCGGCTGAAGCTTTCTTT.

The V gene is TRBV6-5, the J gene TRBJ2-3; D is uncertain. CDR1 is MNHEY, CDR2 SVGAGI, per germline. V dropped 2 bases and J dropped 0 bases, with 9 bases sitting between them. CDR3 length equals 15 residues. In DNA, the CDR3 is TGTGCCAGCAGTTACCTAGACTCTAGCACAGATACGCAGTATTTT. Translated: CASSYLDSSTDTQYF.

The chain employs TRBV20-1 and TRBJ1-4; unclear D gene. The germline V gene encodes CDR1 DFQATT and CDR2 SNEGSKA (reference sequence). Deletions cut 6 bases from V and 5 bases from J, with 7 bases between. The CDR3 loop spans 11 amino acids. The CDR3 DNA reads TGCAGTGCCCTGTTGAATGAAAAACTGTTTTTT. Its translation is CSALLNEKLFF.

By share, this clone ranks as medium-sized. Other DNA variants within this sample encode the same CDR3. The chain combines TRBV6-4 with TRBJ2-1, with 9 bases matching TRBD2. The J segment lost 4 bases and the V segment lost 3 bases, leaving 4 bases of the junction unmatched. Germline-derived CDR1 and CDR2 are MRHNA and SNTAGT. This CDR3 is built from 15 residues. The CDR3 region is CASSESGGSYNEQFF. The CDR3 nucleotides read TGTGCCAGCAGTGAGAGCGGGGGGTCGTACAATGAGCAGTTCTTC.

The chain uses TRBV7-9 and TRBJ1-2, with 7 bases identical to TRBD1. The CDR3 is 16 residues long. With 5 bases clipped from V and 0 bases from J, the junction kept 9 bases outside the gene matches. Germline V CDR1 and CDR2: SEHNR, FQNEAQ (reference sequence). CDR3 in DNA: TGTGCCAGCAGCCCCAAGGACAGGCTCCCTAACTATGGCTACACCTTC. Encoded protein: CASSPKDRLPNYGYTF.

The chain is built from TRBV13 and TRBJ2-5; weak D call: TRBD1 (6 bases). The CDR3 runs to 14 residues. The germline CDR1 and CDR2 sequences are PRHDT and FYEKMQ (reference sequence). Trimming shortened V by 3 bases and J by 2 bases, and 10 bases separated the two germline ends. CDR3 sequence reads: CASSLLRGQETQYF. For the CDR3, the DNA is TGTGCCAGCAGCTTGTTAAGGGGGCAAGAGACCCAGTACTTC.

The chain combines TRBV19 with TRBJ2-7; a possible D gene is TRBD1 (6 bases). CDR1 LNHDA and CDR2 SQIVND come from the germline V gene (reference sequence). V shed 8 bases and J shed 2 bases, with 10 bases lying between them. The CDR3 is 12 amino acids. CDR3 sequence (DNA): TGTGCCAGTGGCCGGACAGCCTACGAGCAGTACTTC. Its translation is CASGRTAYEQYF.

The CDR3 sequence is CASRLSSGTGWFF. The CDR3 nucleotides are TGTGCCAGCAGACTTTCATCCGGGACAGGCTGGTTCTTC. V gene TRBV27 combines with J gene TRBJ2-1, with TRBD1 matching over 8 bases. With 6 bases clipped from V and 15 bases from J, the junction kept 13 bases outside the gene matches. The germline gives CDR1 MNHEY, CDR2 SMNVEV (reference sequence). The CDR3 is 13 residues long.

V usage is TRBV19 and J usage is TRBJ1-1; D gene unclear. There are 15 residues in the CDR3. The germline V gene has CDR1 LNHDA and CDR2 SQIVND (reference sequence). The V end was cut by 3 bases, the J end by 1 base, with 12 bases between. CDR3 sequence (DNA): TGTGCCAGTAGTATCAGTAGAGCGGGGAACACTGAAGCTTTCTTT. Encoded protein: CASSISRAGNTEAFF.